The clone carrying this TCR beta chain has a handful of counts. The antigen remains unidentified. This specimen comes from a study of cytomegalovirus exposure and HLA in healthy donors. Vbeta (60) and Jbeta (13) primers were used in the PCR. In the source study's methods: Roughly 80 million unique TCR beta chains, roughly 10 million shared, were counted in a later analysis. Some clones are missing from TCRdb's copy, which holds only in-frame ones; the method was immunoSEQ multiplex PCR. The DNA was the basis for D and trimming; V, J and clone size are from that table. The repertoire holds 180,000 or so clones, with 82% as singletons. Regarding the study as a whole: Most likely, a cluster of highly shared sequence variants arose as a sequencing artifact. For presence/absence analyses, sequencing depth was assumed to be roughly uniform across donors. In a later analysis, CMV-associated beta chains were mostly HLA-associated, it appeared.

CDR3 length: 13 residues. The germline CDR1 and CDR2 sequences are SNHLY and FYNNEI. V was trimmed by 8 bases and J by 0 bases, leaving 11 bases between them. The sequenced sample consisted of PBMCs. The V gene is TRBV2, the J gene TRBJ2-7; D might be TRBD1 (5 bases). The clonotype comes from a boy younger than 10 in good health and CMV-seronegative. The CDR3 region has the DNA TGTGCCAGCTCGGCAGGGCTCTCCTACGAGCAGTACTTC. This translates into CASSAGLSYEQYF.